This T cell receptor beta chain was retrieved from a study of shared clonotypes between healthy human individuals. Findings of the study overall: Generally, naive subsets (rather than memory subsets) showed larger estimated richness. Of the naive CD4 clonotypes, approximately 5% were shared across several donors.

Points on this clone: The antigen is undetermined.

Sequencing used immunoSEQ multiplex PCR; TCRdb keeps in-frame clones, though not all of them. The table includes approximately 980,000 clones, approximately 76% detected once. The TCR comes from a man younger than 35 in good health. Input material: memory CD4+ T cells sorted from blood. Subset: CD45RA-negative fraction.

DNA of the CDR3: TGTGCCAGCAGCGTGGGACAACAGAATGAGCAGTTCTTC. The encoded protein is CASSVGQQNEQFF. The rearrangement links TRBV5-4 to TRBJ2-1; TRBD1 is a possible D gene (6 bases). Germline CDR1 and CDR2: SGHNT and YYREEE (reference sequence). The CDR3 is 13 amino acids. Trimming left V 4 bases short and J 7 bases short, with 12 bases between.